The 13 T cell receptor beta chains reported below all come from one sample, sequenced in a study of blood T cell repertoires in COVID-19. TCRdb keeps only in-frame clones here, not all; method: immunoSEQ multiplex PCR. This sample carries 95,000 to 120,000 clones, approximately 84% of them seen once, and the ten largest clones take around 1.5%. Source material: peripheral blood. The receptor source for this set is a man aged 50 to 59 with acute or convalescent COVID-19.

The genes are TRBV28 and TRBJ2-2; TRBD1 might be the D (6 bases). This CDR3 contains 13 residues. Trimming shortened V by 10 bases and J by 6 bases, and 15 bases separated the two germline ends. The germline V gene encodes CDR1 MDHEN and CDR2 SYDVKM. DNA of the CDR3: TGTGCCACCTTGGGACATGGCGCCGGGGAGCTGTTTTTT. Protein product: CATLGHGAGELFF.

This clone appeared once. The chain links TRBV10-1 to TRBJ2-5; D remains unclear. Trimming cost V 5 bases and J 4 bases, with 5 bases left between them. The CDR3 length is 11 residues. Germline CDR1 reads WNHNN; CDR2 reads SYGVQD (reference sequence). The CDR3 reads CASSNGETQYF. CDR3 DNA sequence: TGCGCCAGCAGTAACGGAGAGACCCAGTACTTC.

The chain links TRBV5-6 to TRBJ1-3; D possibly corresponds to TRBD1 (6 bases). CDR1 is SGHDT, CDR2 YYEEEE, per germline. This CDR3 is built from 16 residues. V was clipped by 4 bases and J by 4 bases, with 18 bases between them. The chain's CDR3 is CASSPDRRLVGNTIYF. CDR3 nucleotide sequence: TGTGCCAGCAGCCCCGACAGGCGACTTGTGGGAAACACCATATATTTT.

The chain carries TRBV9 and TRBJ1-2, with D possibly matching TRBD1 (5 bases). This CDR3 contains 12 residues. The germline gives CDR1 SGDLS, CDR2 YYNGEE. V shed 4 bases and J shed 8 bases, with 12 bases lying between them. The CDR3, as DNA: TGTGCCAGCAGCACAACAGGAAGCGGCTACACCTTC. Encoded protein: CASSTTGSGYTF.

A few counts support this clone. J is TRBJ1-5 and V is TRBV20-1, with D possibly being TRBD1 (5 bases). Germline V gives CDR1 DFQATT, CDR2 SNEGSKA (reference sequence). The CDR3 runs 13 residues. Trimming took 3 bases from V and 6 from J, leaving 12 bases between them. The CDR3: CSASPGGVQPQHF. CDR3 coding DNA: TGCAGTGCTAGTCCAGGAGGGGTTCAGCCCCAGCATTTT.

The V call is TRBV7-2, the J call TRBJ1-3; the D is unclear. V shed 3 bases and J shed 4 bases, with 7 bases lying between them. Germline values: CDR1 SGHTA, CDR2 FQGNSA. The CDR3 has 13 amino acids. For the CDR3, the DNA is TGTGCCAGCAGCTTCATCCCCGGAAACACCATATATTTT. Translating gives CASSFIPGNTIYF.

The genes are TRBV3-1 (or the pseudogene TRBV3-2) and TRBJ1-1, with 9 bases lining up with TRBD1. The CDR3 totals 16 residues. The ends lost 1 base at V and 4 bases at J; junction bases unmatched: 7. The germline gives CDR1 LGHDT, CDR2 YNNKEL (reference sequence). CDR3 sequence: CASSQARATGGTEAFF. The DNA of the CDR3 is TGTGCCAGCAGCCAAGCAAGGGCGACAGGGGGCACTGAAGCTTTCTTT.

The rearrangement uses TRBV3-1 (or the pseudogene TRBV3-2) and TRBJ1-2; a possible D gene is TRBD1 (5 bases). V lost 6 bases and J 5 bases, leaving 16 bases between the germline ends. The CDR3 has 14 amino acids. CDR1 is LGHDT, CDR2 YNNKEL, per germline (reference sequence). The CDR3 here is CASRAAGRIYGYTF. CDR3 in DNA: TGTGCCAGCAGAGCGGCAGGGAGGATATATGGCTACACCTTC.

The rearrangement joins TRBV9 to TRBJ1-5; D perhaps matches TRBD1 (5 bases). CDR3 size: 14 residues. Trimming removed 0 bases at V and 7 bases at J, with 11 bases between. Germline CDR1 is SGDLS and CDR2 is YYNGEE. CDR3 protein: CASSVDGSGQPQHF. As DNA, the CDR3 is TGTGCCAGCAGCGTAGACGGGTCAGGGCAGCCCCAGCATTTT.

The sample holds a few counts of this clone. The CDR3 spells CASSFRGSTYEQYF. CDR3 nucleotide sequence: TGTGCCAGCAGCTTCAGAGGCTCAACCTACGAGCAGTACTTC. This chain connects TRBV3-1 (or the pseudogene TRBV3-2) to TRBJ2-7, with D unresolved. Germline V lookup: CDR1 LGHDT, CDR2 YNNKEL (reference sequence). The ends were cut back, 5 bases at V and 2 bases at J, with 13 bases in the middle. This CDR3 comprises 14 residues.

V usage is TRBV28 and J usage is TRBJ1-1; 8 bases fit TRBD1. The germline V gene has CDR1 MDHEN and CDR2 SYDVKM. The CDR3 length is 13 residues. V shed 1 base, J shed 8 bases, and the junction held 3 bases outside the gene matches. The CDR3 DNA sequence: TGTGCCAGCAGTTTATTCGGGACAGGCGAAGCTTTCTTT. It encodes CASSLFGTGEAFF.

This rearrangement joins TRBV18 to TRBJ1-3; D unclear. V was cut by 6 bases and J by 0 bases, with 9 bases left in between. The germline V gene has CDR1 KGHSH and CDR2 LQKENI. The CDR3 totals 14 residues. The CDR3 region is CASSPRDSGNTIYF. Here the CDR3 DNA reads TGTGCCAGCTCCCCCCGGGACTCTGGAAACACCATATATTTT.

This clone appeared once. In the same sample, other DNA sequences code for this CDR3. This rearrangement joins TRBV12-3 or TRBV12-4 to TRBJ1-5; D gene ambiguous. Trimming stripped 2 bases from V and 2 bases from J, with 4 bases between. CDR3 size: 13 residues. CDR3 in DNA: TGTGCCAGCAGTTTAACGGGCAATCAGCCCCAGCATTTT. It is translated as CASSLTGNQPQHF.